This T cell receptor beta chain was observed in a study of blood T cell repertoires in COVID-19. The wider study: Some COVID-19 samples were acute and others convalescent; all came from the United States, Italy and Spain. In each case, the material was cDNA or gDNA derived from T cells, B-cell-depleted T cells, or PBMCs.

Per the study methods: Amplification from reference gene primers served as the basis for estimated nucleated cell counts. TCRdb's copy holds only in-frame clones and misses some; the assay was immunoSEQ multiplex PCR. The DNA gave D and trimming, while V, J and clone size come from that table. The profile shows under 150,000 clones, 84% of them singletons. The J segment lost 10 bases and the V segment lost 4 bases, leaving 7 bases of the junction unmatched. CDR3 size: 13 residues. Germline assignment: CDR1 MNHEY and CDR2 SVGEGT. The receptor was derived from a human donor in a cohort sampled during active COVID-19. The sequenced material came from peripheral blood. This chain connects TRBV6-2 or TRBV6-3 to TRBJ1-2, with 9 bases matching TRBD1. CDR3 nucleotides: TGTGCCAGCAGTTCGACAGGGGGTGGCCTCTACACCTTC. Residues: CASSSTGGGLYTF.